A selection of T cell receptor beta chains follows, all from one sample in a study of OX40 agonist ivuxolimab in advanced cancers. Sequenced by immunoSEQ multiplex PCR; TCRdb stores in-frame clones only, minus some. This table holds 45,000 to 60,000 clones, 75% to 85% found once. Sequencing was performed on CD4+ or CD8+ T cells sorted from blood, taken in a trial of the OX40 agonist ivuxolimab. Every receptor here comes from an adult with an advanced solid tumor such as melanoma, head and neck, liver or kidney cancer. Each CDR3 is given without its conserved first and last residue. A D gene is named only where the DNA matches it firmly.

v_call	d_call	j_call	cdr3_aa
TRBV15	TRBD2	TRBJ2-1	ATSKGGPSGREVEQF
TRBV21-1	.	TRBJ1-2	ASSSSRGGYGYT
TRBV27	.	TRBJ2-3	ASSLGQEPSTDTQY
TRBV6-6	TRBD1	TRBJ1-1	ASSLTGNMDTEAF
TRBV7-2	.	TRBJ2-4	ASSSEGGLAKNIQY
TRBV5-1	.	TRBJ1-3	ASSLGGLGNTIY
TRBV19	.	TRBJ2-1	ASISGVNEQF
TRBV27	.	TRBJ2-7	ASSLVGDSLYEQY
TRBV7-2	TRBD2	TRBJ2-5	ASSSNPGGLASETQY
TRBV7-9	.	TRBJ1-1	ASSLGALGPTEAF
TRBV6-1	TRBD1	TRBJ1-6	ASSGGQGVGVVSPLH
TRBV6-5	.	TRBJ1-2	ASSKAGEGYGYT
TRBV11-2	.	TRBJ2-7	ASSSPTEGSPHSSYEQY
TRBV11-2	.	TRBJ2-5	ASSFPGFGETQY
TRBV30	TRBD2	TRBJ2-3	AWRGLAGIDTQY
TRBV11-2	TRBD1	TRBJ2-5	ASSWTGLLDKETQY
TRBV5-6	TRBD1	TRBJ1-1	ASSLDPTGGNTEAF
TRBV28	TRBD1	TRBJ2-1	ASSRDRGKYNEQF
TRBV13	TRBD1	TRBJ1-1	ASSSRTGMNTEAF
TRBV6-6	TRBD1	TRBJ1-2	ASSYGTGVYGYT
TRBV11-2	.	TRBJ2-7	ASSLGHLGEQY
TRBV27	.	TRBJ1-4	ASSFSRAQEKLF
TRBV15	TRBD1	TRBJ1-6	ATSRDLADRVFSPLH
TRBV10-3	.	TRBJ2-1	AISPGDRGYNEQF
TRBV29-1	.	TRBJ2-1	SVLAYSYNEQF
TRBV19	.	TRBJ1-2	ASKVPGTRIGYGYT
TRBV6-5	.	TRBJ1-5	ASSPTGKQPQH
TRBV7-2	.	TRBJ1-5	ASSLAGGDGQPQH
TRBV30	.	TRBJ2-5	AWSWRDTGNPSSETQY
TRBV19	TRBD1	TRBJ1-1	ASSRRDRALAF
TRBV9	.	TRBJ1-1	ASSVGGNRLAEAF
TRBV6-5	TRBD1	TRBJ2-3	ASSDRAADTQY
TRBV7-6	.	TRBJ1-2	ASSLAPAGPSNYGYT
TRBV7-2	.	TRBJ2-5	ASSLSGGETQY
TRBV29-1	TRBD1	TRBJ1-1	SVGRGQAF
TRBV5-4	.	TRBJ2-7	ASSLKPGPMYEQY
TRBV28	.	TRBJ1-4	ASSWGGATNEKLF
TRBV18	.	TRBJ2-1	ASSLDRDEQF
TRBV7-2	.	TRBJ2-1	ASSLGLTYNEQF
TRBV6-1	TRBD1	TRBJ1-5	ASSEINRGNQPQH
TRBV11-2	.	TRBJ2-3	ASSSLGLKGLADTQY
TRBV7-8	.	TRBJ2-5	ASSSGGAGLQETQY
TRBV5-4	TRBD2	TRBJ2-2	ASSLAGREGLLPTGELF
TRBV25-1	TRBD1	TRBJ2-2	ASSEGPGQGGYAGELF
TRBV2	.	TRBJ1-5	ASSDTNQPQH
TRBV6-5	.	TRBJ1-2	ASSRSLGGSGYT